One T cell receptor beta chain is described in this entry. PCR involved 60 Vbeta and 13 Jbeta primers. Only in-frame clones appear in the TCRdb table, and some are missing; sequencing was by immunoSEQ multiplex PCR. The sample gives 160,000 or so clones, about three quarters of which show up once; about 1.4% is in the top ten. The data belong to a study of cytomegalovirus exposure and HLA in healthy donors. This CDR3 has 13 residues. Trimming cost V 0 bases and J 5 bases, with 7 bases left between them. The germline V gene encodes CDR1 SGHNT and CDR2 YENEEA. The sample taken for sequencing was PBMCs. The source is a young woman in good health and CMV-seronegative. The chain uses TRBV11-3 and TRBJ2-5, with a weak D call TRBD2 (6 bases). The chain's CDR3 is CASSLDRGETQYF. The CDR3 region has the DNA TGTGCCAGCAGCTTAGATCGGGGGGAGACCCAGTACTTC.